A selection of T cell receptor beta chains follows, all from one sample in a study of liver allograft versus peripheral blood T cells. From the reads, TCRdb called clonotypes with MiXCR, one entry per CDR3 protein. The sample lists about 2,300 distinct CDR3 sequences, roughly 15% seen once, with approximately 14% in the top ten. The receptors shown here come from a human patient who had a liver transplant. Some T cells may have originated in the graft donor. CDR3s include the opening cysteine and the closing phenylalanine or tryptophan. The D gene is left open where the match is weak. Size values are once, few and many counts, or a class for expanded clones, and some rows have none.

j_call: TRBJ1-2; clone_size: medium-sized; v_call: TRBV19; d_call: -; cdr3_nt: TGTGCCAGTAGTATTGAATTGGGATATGGCTACACCTTC; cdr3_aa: CASSIELGYGYTF
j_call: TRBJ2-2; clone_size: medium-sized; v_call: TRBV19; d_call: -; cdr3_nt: TGTGCCAGTAGTATTCCAGGGTTGGGCACCGGGGAGCTGTTTTTT; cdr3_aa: CASSIPGLGTGELFF
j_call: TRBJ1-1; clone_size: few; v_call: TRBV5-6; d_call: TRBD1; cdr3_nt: TGTGCCAGCAGCTTGGGGGACAGGGGCGCACGGACTGAAGCTTTCTTT; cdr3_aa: CASSLGDRGARTEAFF
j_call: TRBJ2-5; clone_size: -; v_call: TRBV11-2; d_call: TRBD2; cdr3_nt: TGCGCTAGCGGGAGCCAAGAGACCCAGTACTTC; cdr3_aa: CASGSQETQYF
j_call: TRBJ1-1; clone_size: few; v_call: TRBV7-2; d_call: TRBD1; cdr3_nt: TGTGCCAGCAGCCGCGACAGGGGGGGCCCTGAAGCTTTCTTT; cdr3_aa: CASSRDRGGPEAFF
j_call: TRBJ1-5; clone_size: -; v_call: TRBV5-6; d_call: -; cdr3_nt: TGTGCCAGCAGCTTGGGCAGCAATCAGCCCCAGCATTTT; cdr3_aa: CASSLGSNQPQHF
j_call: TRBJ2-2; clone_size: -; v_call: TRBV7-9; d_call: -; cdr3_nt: TGTGCCAGCAGCTACCAGCGGTCCGGGGCCGGGGAGCTGTTTTTT; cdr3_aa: CASSYQRSGAGELFF
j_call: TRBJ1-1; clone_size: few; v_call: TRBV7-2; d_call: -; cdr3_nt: TGTGCCAGCAGCCCTCTGCGGAATTCTGCGGCTTTCTTT; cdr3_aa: CASSPLRNSAAFF
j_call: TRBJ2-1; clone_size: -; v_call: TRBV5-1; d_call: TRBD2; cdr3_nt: TGCGCCAGCAGCCTATCACCTAGCGGGGGGGACAATGAGCAGTTCTTC; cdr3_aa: CASSLSPSGGDNEQFF
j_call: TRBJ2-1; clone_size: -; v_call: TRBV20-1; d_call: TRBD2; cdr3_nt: TGCAGTGCTAGAGCTCCCCGGGGTAGCGGGGGCCCCTCTAATGAGCAGTTCTTC; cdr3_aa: CSARAPRGSGGPSNEQFF
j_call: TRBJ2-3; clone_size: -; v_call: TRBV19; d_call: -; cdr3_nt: TGTGCCAGTAGTTCCCAGGGTAGCGGCACAGATACGCAGTATTTT; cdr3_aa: CASSSQGSGTDTQYF
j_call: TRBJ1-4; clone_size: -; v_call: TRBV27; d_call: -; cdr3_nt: TGTGCCAGCAGGCGAGTGGACGAGAATGAAAAACTGTTTTTT; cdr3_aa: CASRRVDENEKLFF
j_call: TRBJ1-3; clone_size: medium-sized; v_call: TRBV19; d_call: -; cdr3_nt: TGTGCCAGTGGTAGGAACTCTGGAAACACCATATATTTT; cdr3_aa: CASGRNSGNTIYF
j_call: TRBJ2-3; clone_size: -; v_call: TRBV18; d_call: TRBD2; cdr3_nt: TGTGCCAGCTCACCGACTAGCGGGGCCAGCACAGATACGCAGTATTTT; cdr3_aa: CASSPTSGASTDTQYF
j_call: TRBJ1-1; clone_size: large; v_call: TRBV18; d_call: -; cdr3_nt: TGTGCCAGCTCACCCGAAACGGGGACTGAAGCTTTCTTT; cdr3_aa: CASSPETGTEAFF
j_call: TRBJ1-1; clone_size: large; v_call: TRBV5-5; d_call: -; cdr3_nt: TGTGCCAGCAGCTTGGCCACAGGCGGGAACACTGAAGCTTTCTTT; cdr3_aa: CASSLATGGNTEAFF
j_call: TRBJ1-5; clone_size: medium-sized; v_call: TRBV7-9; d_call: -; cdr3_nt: TGTGCCAGCAGCTTAGGGGGAGAGGAAAATCAGCCCCAGCATTTT; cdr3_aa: CASSLGGEENQPQHF
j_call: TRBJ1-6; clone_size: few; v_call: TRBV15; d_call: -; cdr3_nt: TGTGCCACCAGCAGAGATAAGTCACCCCTCCACTTT; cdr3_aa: CATSRDKSPLHF
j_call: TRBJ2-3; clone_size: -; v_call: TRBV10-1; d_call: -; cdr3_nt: TGCGCCAGCAGTGAAGTCAGCACAGATACGCAGTATTTT; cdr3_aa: CASSEVSTDTQYF
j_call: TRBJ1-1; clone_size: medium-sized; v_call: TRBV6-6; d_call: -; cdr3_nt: TGTGCCAGCAGTCGGGACCCCTATCAGAACACTGAAGCTTTCTTT; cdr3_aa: CASSRDPYQNTEAFF
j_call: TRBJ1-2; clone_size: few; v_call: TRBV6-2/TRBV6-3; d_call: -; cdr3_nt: TGTGCCAGCAGTTACTCCGGACAAACGGGGGTATACTATGGCTACACCTTC; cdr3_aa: CASSYSGQTGVYYGYTF
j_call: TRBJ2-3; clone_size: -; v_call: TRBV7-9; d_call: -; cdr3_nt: TGTGCCAGCAGCTTAACGGGACTTACCACAGATACGCAGTATTTT; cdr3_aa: CASSLTGLTTDTQYF
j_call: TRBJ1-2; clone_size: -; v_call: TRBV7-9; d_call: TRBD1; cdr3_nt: TGTGCCAGCAGCTTAGGGGACAGGGAAGGTGGCTACACCTTC; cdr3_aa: CASSLGDREGGYTF
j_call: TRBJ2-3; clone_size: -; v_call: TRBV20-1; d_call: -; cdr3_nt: TGCAGTGCCCACCCCAGCACCGGCGGGGATACGCAGTATTTT; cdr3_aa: CSAHPSTGGDTQYF
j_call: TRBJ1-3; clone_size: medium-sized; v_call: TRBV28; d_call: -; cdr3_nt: TGTGCCAGCGGGAGCGGGAGCCACTCTGGAAACACCATATATTTT; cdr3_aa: CASGSGSHSGNTIYF
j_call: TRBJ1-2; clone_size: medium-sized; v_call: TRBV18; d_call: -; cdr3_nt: TGTGCCAGCTCACCACCGGGCGGTGGCTACACCTTC; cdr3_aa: CASSPPGGGYTF
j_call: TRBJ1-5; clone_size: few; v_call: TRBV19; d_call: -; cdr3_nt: TGTGCCAGTAGTCCCGGAGTAGGCCCTACGTCGCCCCAGCATTTT; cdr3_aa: CASSPGVGPTSPQHF
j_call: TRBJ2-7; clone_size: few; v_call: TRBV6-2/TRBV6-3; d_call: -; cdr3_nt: TGTGCCAGCAGTTACTCCCCGAAAGGCCTCTACGAGCAGTACTTC; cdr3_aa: CASSYSPKGLYEQYF
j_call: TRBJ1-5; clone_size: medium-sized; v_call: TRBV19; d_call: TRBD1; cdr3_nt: TGTGCCAGTAGTTTTGGACAGGGGGCAAATCAGCCCCAGCATTTT; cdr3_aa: CASSFGQGANQPQHF
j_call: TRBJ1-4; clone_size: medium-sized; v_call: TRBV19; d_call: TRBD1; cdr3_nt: TGTGCCAGTAACGACAGGGTCCTCGCAACTAATGAAAAACTGTTTTTT; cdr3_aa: CASNDRVLATNEKLFF
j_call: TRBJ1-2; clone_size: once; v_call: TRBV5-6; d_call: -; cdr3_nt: TGTGCCAGCAGCCAGGGCCAGGGGGGCTACACCTTC; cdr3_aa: CASSQGQGGYTF
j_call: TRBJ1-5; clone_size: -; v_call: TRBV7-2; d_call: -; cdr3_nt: TGTGCCAGCAGTTTTGCCGGCCCCAATCAGCCCCAGCATTTT; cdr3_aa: CASSFAGPNQPQHF
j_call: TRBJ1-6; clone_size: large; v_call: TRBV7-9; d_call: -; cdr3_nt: TGTGCCAGCAGCCAGGGGAACTATAATTCACCCCTCCACTTT; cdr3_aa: CASSQGNYNSPLHF
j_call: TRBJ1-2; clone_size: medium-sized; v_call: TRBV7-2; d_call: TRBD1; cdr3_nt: TGTGCCAGCAGCACCCGGACAGGACCTAACTATGGCTACACCTTC; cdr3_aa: CASSTRTGPNYGYTF
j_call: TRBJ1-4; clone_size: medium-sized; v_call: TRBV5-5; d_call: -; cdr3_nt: TGTGCCAGCAGCTTGAGAGACACTCATGAAAAACTGTTTTTT; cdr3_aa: CASSLRDTHEKLFF